Presented here are 26 T cell receptor beta chains from one specimen sequenced in a study of vaccination and CD4 T cells after COVID-19. Their antigens are not known. The treatment denotes: roughly 10-day PBMC culture with coronavirus spike peptide pools or control peptides (ViraFEST assay). The Oncomine TCR Beta short-read assay sequenced DNA from cultured CD4+ T cells. Each CDR3 protein gets one entry after TCRdb re-called the PCR reads with MiXCR. The profile shows 15,000 or so distinct CDR3 sequences, around 40% of them singletons. Sequencing used CD4+ T cells from blood, cultured in vitro, obtained before SARS-CoV-2 vaccination. These receptors originate from a human donor who had recovered from COVID-19.

This chain links TRBV19 with TRBJ2-3, with a possible D match to TRBD2 (6 bases). Germline V lookup: CDR1 LNHDA, CDR2 SQIVND (reference sequence). Trimming removed 4 bases from V and 1 base from J, with 18 bases in between. The CDR3 is 17 amino acids. CDR3 amino acids: CASSTTIAGRRTDTQYF. The CDR3 nucleotides are TGTGCCAGTAGTACGACCATTGCGGGGCGACGCACAGATACGCAGTATTTT.

The chain uses TRBV6-5 and TRBJ1-1; tentatively, D is TRBD1 (5 bases). CDR3 length: 16 residues. Germline CDR1 reads MNHEY; CDR2 reads SVGAGI. Deletions cut 0 bases from V and 1 base from J, with 12 bases between. In nucleotides, the CDR3 is TGTGCCAGCAGTTACTCGGAGGGGCAGGGGAACACTGAAGCTTTCTTT. As protein: CASSYSEGQGNTEAFF.

The chain has TRBV6-2 or TRBV6-3 and TRBJ1-2; 7 bases match TRBD1. This CDR3 has 12 amino acids. Trimming cost V 6 bases and J 12 bases; bases outside gene matches: 10. From germline, CDR1 is MNHEY and CDR2 SVGEGT. CDR3 residues: CASSYVDRAHTF. CDR3 in DNA: TGTGCCAGCAGCTACGTCGACAGGGCCCACACCTTC.

This clonotype was recorded a few times. The CDR3 DNA reads as TGTGCCACCAGCAGAGATTTCGGGGAGACTACTGAAGCTTTCTTT. Its translation is CATSRDFGETTEAFF. This chain connects TRBV15 to TRBJ1-1; D call uncertain. This CDR3 region has 15 residues. Per the germline V gene, CDR1 is LNHNV and CDR2 is YYDKDF (reference sequence). V lost 0 bases, J lost 5 bases, and 13 bases lay in between.

This clonotype was seen more than once but under ten times. V is TRBV20-1 and J is TRBJ2-5; tentative D call: TRBD2 (5 bases). The germline V and J ends were trimmed by 5 bases and 4 bases, with 17 bases remaining between them. The CDR3 is 14 amino acids. The germline gives CDR1 DFQATT, CDR2 SNEGSKA (reference sequence). This chain's CDR3 is CSAPPASKLETQYF. CDR3 nucleotide sequence: TGCAGTGCTCCCCCCGCTAGCAAGCTAGAGACCCAGTACTTC.

The V call is TRBV7-2, the J call TRBJ2-6, with no clear D. Germline loops: CDR1 SGHTA, CDR2 FQGNSA. V lost 2 bases, J lost 0 bases, and 11 bases lay in between. The CDR3 runs to 17 residues. The CDR3 sequence is CASSLSASLSGANVLTF. CDR3 DNA sequence: TGTGCCAGCAGCTTATCGGCTAGTCTCTCTGGGGCCAACGTCCTGACTTTC.

The genes are TRBV2 and TRBJ2-1, with D perhaps given as TRBD1 or TRBD2 (5 bases each). TRBJ2-7 explains the end of the DNA better; the J call may be wrong. Looked up from germline, CDR1 is SNHLY and CDR2 is FYNNEI. The CDR3 runs 15 residues. The CDR3 nucleotides read TGTGCCAGCAGTGAAAGGCGGGCAGGGACGTCCGAGCAGTACTTC. It yields the protein CASSERRAGTSEQYF.

This clonotype was seen more than once but under ten times. This chain's CDR3 is CASSFRGSVYNEQFF. In DNA, the CDR3 is TGTGCCAGCAGCTTTCGAGGGAGCGTCTACAATGAGCAGTTCTTC. V is TRBV5-4 and J is TRBJ2-1; a weak D match, TRBD2 (5 bases). Trimming left V 2 bases short and J 3 bases short, with 12 bases between. Germline assignment: CDR1 SGHNT and CDR2 YYREEE (reference sequence). This CDR3 comprises 15 residues.

The chain employs TRBV7-9 and TRBJ2-7, with 7 bases that match TRBD1. V lost 4 bases to trimming and J lost 2 bases; unmatched junction nucleotides: 17. Germline V CDR1 and CDR2: SEHNR, FQNEAQ (reference sequence). The CDR3 covers 18 residues. The CDR3 DNA reads TGTGCCAGCAGCTCAGCTCCACGACAGGGCGGGTTTACCTACGAGCAGTACTTC. It translates to CASSSAPRQGGFTYEQYF.

The rearrangement links TRBV11-2 to TRBJ2-3; TRBD1 might be the D (5 bases). V lost 1 base and J lost 2, with 7 bases in between. This CDR3 comprises 14 residues. Per the germline V gene, CDR1 is SGHAT and CDR2 is FQNNGV. DNA of the CDR3: TGTGCCAGCAGCTTAGCAGGGTACACAGATACGCAGTATTTT. This encodes CASSLAGYTDTQYF.

In this sample, this clonotype turned up once. The rearrangement links TRBV12-5 to TRBJ1-5; D gene uncertain. Germline V gene sequence: CDR1 LGHNT, CDR2 FRNRAP. Trimming took 1 base from V and 3 from J, leaving 7 bases between them. The CDR3 loop spans 14 amino acids. This CDR3 reads CASGLDLTNQPQHF. Written as DNA, the CDR3 is TGTGCTAGTGGTTTGGACCTTACCAATCAGCCCCAGCATTTT.

This clonotype was picked up a small number of times. The CDR3, as DNA: TGTGCCAGTAGTATAGAGGGACACACGAACACCGGGGAGCTGTTTTTT. It yields the protein CASSIEGHTNTGELFF. This chain connects TRBV19 to TRBJ2-2; maybe TRBD1 (6 bases). This CDR3 comprises 16 residues. CDR1 LNHDA and CDR2 SQIVND come from the germline V gene (reference sequence). Trimming took off 0 bases at V and 0 bases at J, with 8 bases between the two ends.

This clonotype has just a few counts. V usage is TRBV6-5 and J usage is TRBJ2-1; D not certain. This CDR3 region has 16 residues. V was pared by 0 bases and J by 6 bases, with 15 bases between. Germline V gene lookup returns CDR1 MNHEY and CDR2 SVGAGI. The chain's CDR3 is CASSYSPPGRFNEQFF. CDR3 coding DNA: TGTGCCAGCAGTTACTCACCACCCGGACGGTTCAATGAGCAGTTCTTC.

The rearrangement joins TRBV5-6 to TRBJ2-3; possibly TRBD1 or TRBD2 for D (5 bases each). V shed 3 bases and J shed 0 bases, with 23 bases lying between them. CDR1 and CDR2 from the germline V gene are SGHDT and YYEEEE. This CDR3 region has 19 residues. The CDR3 bases are TGTGCCAGCAGCTCTCTAATAACCAACAGGCGGGCTAGCACAGATACGCAGTATTTT. It encodes CASSSLITNRRASTDTQYF. The entire variable domain, with the rest obtained from reference TRBV5-6 and TRBJ2-3, is as follows: DAGVTQSPTHLIKTRGQQVTLRCSPKSGHDTVSWYQQALGQGPQFIFQYYEEEERQRGNFPDRFSGHQFPNYSSELNVNALLLGDSALYLCASSSLITNRRASTDTQYFGPGTRLTVL.

V and J are TRBV28 and TRBJ1-1; D remains ambiguous. V was shortened by 8 bases and J by 10 bases, with 17 bases between the two germline ends. Germline V lookup: CDR1 MDHEN, CDR2 SYDVKM. The length of the CDR3 is 12 residues. CDR3 amino acids: CASEGFLRLAFF. CDR3 nucleotides: TGTGCCAGCGAGGGCTTCCTACGACTAGCTTTCTTT.

The rearrangement uses TRBV6-5 and TRBJ2-2, with 10 bases aligning to TRBD1. The CDR3 runs 15 residues. The germline CDR1 and CDR2 sequences are MNHEY and SVGAGI. Germline trimming cut 4 bases from V and 5 bases from J; bases unmatched to any gene: 4. The CDR3: CASSLDRGDTGELFF. The CDR3 DNA reads as TGTGCCAGCAGTTTGGACAGGGGGGATACCGGGGAGCTGTTTTTT.

V and J are TRBV7-2 and TRBJ1-1, with D hard to call. Trimming pared 5 bases from V and 0 bases from J, leaving 16 bases between. CDR1 is SGHTA and CDR2 is FQGNSA in the germline V gene. The CDR3 totals 16 residues. The CDR3 coding sequence is TGTGCCAGCAGCCCCGAGGGTCGGCGCATGAACACTGAAGCTTTCTTT. This translates into CASSPEGRRMNTEAFF.

There are a few counts of this clonotype. The chain employs TRBV7-9 and TRBJ2-5, with 9 bases aligning to TRBD2. The CDR3 loop spans 16 amino acids. Germline CDR1 is SEHNR and CDR2 is FQNEAQ (reference sequence). With 2 bases clipped from V and 5 bases from J, the junction kept 9 bases outside the gene matches. The CDR3 coding sequence is TGTGCCAGCAGCTTAAAGGGACTAGCCGTAAGGGAGACCCAGTACTTC. Translating it yields CASSLKGLAVRETQYF.

The gene calls are TRBV11-3 and TRBJ1-2; maybe TRBD1 (5 bases). This CDR3 has 14 amino acids. V gave up 4 bases and J gave up 6 bases, with 15 bases separating them. Germline-derived CDR1 and CDR2 are SGHNT and YENEEA. The CDR3 bases are TGTGCCAGCAGCTGGGCCCAAGGGACTGATGGCTACACCTTC. It encodes CASSWAQGTDGYTF.

The chain joins TRBV7-3 to TRBJ2-2; 14 nucleotides align to TRBD2. Germline V gene lookup returns CDR1 SGHTA and CDR2 FQGTGA. The CDR3 consists of 16 residues. The ends lost 5 bases at V and 4 bases at J; junction bases unmatched: 3. In DNA form, the CDR3 reads TGTGCCAGCAGCAGGGGACTAGCGGGAGCCACCGGGGAGCTGTTTTTT. Translation gives CASSRGLAGATGELFF.

The V gene is TRBV19, the J gene TRBJ1-1; D is uncertain. V dropped 8 bases and J dropped 1 base, with 11 bases sitting between them. The V gene's germline CDR1 is LNHDA and CDR2 SQIVND (reference sequence). This CDR3 contains 13 residues. The CDR3 sequence: CASLDRKNTEAFF. The CDR3 DNA reads as TGTGCCAGTTTAGACCGAAAGAACACTGAAGCTTTCTTT.

The CDR3: CASSAGQGRDGYTF. The CDR3 nucleotides read TGTGCCAGTAGTGCGGGACAGGGAAGGGATGGCTACACCTTC. The chain employs TRBV19 and TRBJ1-2; 9 bases match TRBD1. Per germline, CDR1 LNHDA and CDR2 SQIVND (reference sequence). The V segment lost 5 bases and the J segment 6 bases; nucleotides outside the gene matches: 7. The CDR3 length is 14 residues.

This chain connects TRBV7-2 to TRBJ2-7; D may be TRBD1 or TRBD2 (5 bases each). Germline CDR1 and CDR2: SGHTA and FQGNSA. V was pared by 0 bases and J by 0 bases, with 9 bases between. The CDR3 is made up of 15 amino acids. The CDR3 loop reads CASSLAVGTSYEQYF. The CDR3 region has the DNA TGTGCCAGCAGCTTAGCGGTTGGGACCTCCTACGAGCAGTACTTC.

The chain carries TRBV19 and TRBJ2-1; 11 bases agree with TRBD2. This CDR3 contains 15 residues. Germline V gene lookup returns CDR1 LNHDA and CDR2 SQIVND (reference sequence). V lost 7 bases to trimming and J lost 4 bases; unmatched junction nucleotides: 6. The CDR3 DNA is TGTGCCAGTATTAACCTAGCGGGGGGATACAATGAGCAGTTCTTC. Protein product: CASINLAGGYNEQFF. Complete variable domain (other parts from reference TRBV19 and TRBJ2-1): DGGITQSPKYLFRKEGQNVTLSCEQNLNHDAMYWYRQDPGQGLRLIYYSQIVNDFQKGDIAEGYSVSREKKESFPLTVTSAQKNPTAFYLCASINLAGGYNEQFFGPGTRLTVL.

This clonotype was counted only a few times. The CDR3 region has the DNA TGTGCCAGCAGCCCGGCCTTGAACACTGAAGCTTTCTTT. Translation: CASSPALNTEAFF. V is TRBV12-3 or TRBV12-4 and J is TRBJ1-1; D call uncertain. Trimming took 6 bases from V and 0 from J, leaving 8 bases between them. The CDR3 covers 13 residues.

This chain connects TRBV20-1 to TRBJ2-1; a possible D gene is TRBD1 (6 bases). Between the trimmed V and J ends, which lost 5 bases and 0 bases, there was a span of 8 bases. Per germline, CDR1 DFQATT and CDR2 SNEGSKA (reference sequence). The CDR3 spans 13 residues. Written as DNA, the CDR3 is TGCAGTGCTCTCAGGGGCTCCTACAATGAGCAGTTCTTC. The encoded protein is CSALRGSYNEQFF.